Shown below are 15 T cell receptor beta chains from a single sample sequenced in a study of technical replicates of blood from a few donors. Generated by immunoSEQ multiplex PCR, the TCRdb table keeps only in-frame clones and is missing some. The sample comprises about 68,000 clones, less than 98% of which are singletons, and under 0.3% rests with the top ten. The specimen was T cells isolated from PBMCs. Receptors originate from a human donor in good health.

This clone was picked up one time. The genes are TRBV5-1 and TRBJ2-2, with no clear D. The V end was cut by 1 base, the J end by 3 bases, with 4 bases between. Germline V gene sequence: CDR1 SGHRS, CDR2 YFSETQ. The CDR3 totals 13 residues. The CDR3 nucleotides read TGCGCCAGCAGCTTGAGAGACACCGGGGAGCTGTTTTTT. Translation: CASSLRDTGELFF.

This clone was detected only once. This chain links TRBV9 with TRBJ2-2; TRBD1 matches at 8 bases. Germline trimming cut 3 bases from V and 6 bases from J; bases unmatched to any gene: 7. The germline V gene encodes CDR1 SGDLS and CDR2 YYNGEE. The CDR3 loop spans 15 amino acids. The CDR3 is CASSAGTGVSGELFF. CDR3 DNA sequence: TGTGCCAGCAGCGCCGGGACAGGAGTCTCCGGGGAGCTGTTTTTT.

CDR3 in amino acids: CASSIGSQSRETQYF. The DNA for the CDR3 is TGTGCCAGTAGTATAGGTTCCCAGTCTAGGGAGACCCAGTACTTC. J is TRBJ2-5 and V is TRBV19; D is uncertain. Germline V gene data show CDR1 as LNHDA and CDR2 as SQIVND (reference sequence). V lost 1 base, J lost 5 bases, and 14 bases lay in between. The CDR3 totals 15 residues.

The chain carries TRBV10-3 and TRBJ2-1, with 10 bases lining up with TRBD2. Germline CDR1 ENHRY, CDR2 SYGVKD. With 4 bases clipped from V and 4 bases from J, the junction kept 4 bases outside the gene matches. The CDR3 totals 15 residues. The CDR3 nucleotides are TGTGCCATCAGTGGGGGGACTAGCGTTTACAATGAGCAGTTCTTC. The encoded protein is CAISGGTSVYNEQFF.

The chain is built from TRBV7-2 and TRBJ1-2; no reliable D call. Germline loops: CDR1 SGHTA, CDR2 FQGNSA. This CDR3 region has 13 residues. Trimming removed 8 bases at V and 4 bases at J, with 14 bases between. The CDR3 nucleotides read TGTGCCAGCCCCCCGGGGATTAGCTATGGCTACACCTTC. Its translation is CASPPGISYGYTF. The full variable domain, completed using reference TRBV7-2 and TRBJ1-2, is GAGVSQSPSNKVTEKGKDVELRCDPISGHTALYWYRQSLGQGLEFLIYFQGNSAPDKSGLPSDRFSAERTGGSVSTLTIQRTQQEDSAVYLCASPPGISYGYTFGSGTRLTVV.

This chain connects TRBV4-2 to TRBJ2-2, with TRBD2 as a possible D gene (5 bases). Germline V gives CDR1 LGHNA, CDR2 YNFKEQ. There are 15 residues in the CDR3. Trimming removed 3 bases at V and 4 bases at J, with 12 bases between. Written as DNA, the CDR3 is TGTGCCAGCAGCCATTCCGGGGTCCTCACCGGGGAGCTGTTTTTT. Amino acid sequence: CASSHSGVLTGELFF.

The chain carries TRBV15 and TRBJ1-2; 7 bases match TRBD1. The germline gives CDR1 LNHNV, CDR2 YYDKDF (reference sequence). After removal of 0 bases from V and 5 bases from J, the junction contained 0 bases not matched to a gene. CDR3 size: 13 residues. CDR3 bases: TGTGCCACCAGCAGAGAGACAGGGTATGGCTACACCTTC. This translates into CATSRETGYGYTF.

This sequence joins TRBV11-2 and TRBJ2-4; D gene uncertain. V was pared by 5 bases and J by 4 bases, with 3 bases between. The CDR3 runs 11 residues. Germline lookup yields CDR1 SGHAT and CDR2 FQNNGV. Written as DNA, the CDR3 is TGTGCCAGCAGCCCAAAAAACATTCAGTACTTC. It encodes CASSPKNIQYF.

The chain links TRBV25-1 to TRBJ1-1; D might be TRBD1 (6 bases). The CDR3 is 11 residues long. Trimming took 7 bases from V and 7 from J, leaving 10 bases between them. Germline loops: CDR1 MGHDK, CDR2 SYGVNS. CDR3 nucleotide sequence: TGTGCCAGCACCGGACAGTTTGAAGCTTTCTTT. Translation: CASTGQFEAFF.

The V gene is TRBV7-6, the J gene TRBJ2-7; 16 bases are a match to TRBD2. This CDR3 region has 16 residues. Trimming took 5 bases from V and 3 from J; bases not matched to a gene: 4. Germline V gene sequence: CDR1 SGHVS, CDR2 FNYEAQ. CDR3 residues: CASSPGTSGGGYEQYF. As DNA, the CDR3 is TGTGCCAGCAGCCCAGGGACTAGCGGGGGGGGCTACGAGCAGTACTTC. The variable domain in full, with the rest retrieved from reference TRBV7-6 and TRBJ2-7, is GAGVSQSPRYKVTKRGQDVALRCDPISGHVSLYWYRQALGQGPEFLTYFNYEAQQDKSGLPNDRFSAERPEGSISTLTIQRTEQRDSAMYRCASSPGTSGGGYEQYFGPGTRLTVT.

This clone was recorded a few times. The V and J genes are TRBV5-4 and TRBJ2-7; tentatively, D is TRBD1 (7 bases). V dropped 7 bases and J dropped 2 bases, with 22 bases sitting between them. There are 16 residues in the CDR3. Germline V lookup: CDR1 SGHNT, CDR2 YYREEE (reference sequence). CDR3 DNA: TGTGCCAGCGCCTCGTATTCAGGGGGGTTCCCCTACGAGCAGTACTTC. This translates into CASASYSGGFPYEQYF.

V gene TRBV9 combines with J gene TRBJ1-1, with a weak D call TRBD1 (5 bases). Germline CDR1 SGDLS, CDR2 YYNGEE. CDR3 size: 15 residues. V was shortened by 5 bases and J by 1 base, with 15 bases between the two germline ends. CDR3 in amino acids: CASSVGGLKNTEAFF. In DNA, the CDR3 is TGTGCCAGCAGTGTGGGGGGGTTGAAGAACACTGAAGCTTTCTTT.

The J gene is TRBJ2-5, the V gene TRBV29-1, with D uncertain. Trimming took 5 bases from V and 2 from J, leaving 12 bases between them. CDR1 and CDR2 (germline): SQVTM, ANQGSEA. CDR3 length: 13 residues. DNA of the CDR3: TGCAGCGTTCAGACATCTTCGCAAGAGACCCAGTACTTC. It is translated as CSVQTSSQETQYF. The variable domain in full, completed from reference TRBV29-1 and TRBJ2-5, reads SAVISQKPSRDICQRGTSLTIQCQVDSQVTMMFWYRQQPGQSLTLIATANQGSEATYESGFVIDKFPISRPNLTFSTLTVSNMSPEDSSIYLCSVQTSSQETQYFGPGTRLLVL.

The gene calls are TRBV13 and TRBJ1-4, with 8 positions matching TRBD1. Germline CDR1 is PRHDT and CDR2 is FYEKMQ (reference sequence). This CDR3 is 16 amino acids long. V dropped 2 bases and J dropped 8; count of bases not matched to a gene: 10. CDR3 nucleotides: TGTGCCAGCAGCTTACGCATCGGACAGGGAGCCGAAAAACTGTTTTTT. Its translation is CASSLRIGQGAEKLFF.

The J gene is TRBJ1-3, the V gene TRBV30, with D unclear. The germline V and J ends were trimmed by 3 bases and 0 bases, with 6 bases remaining between them. Germline CDR1 reads GTSNPN; CDR2 reads SVGIG (reference sequence). The CDR3 has 13 residues. The CDR3 region is CAWRHSSGNTIYF. CDR3 bases: TGTGCCTGGAGGCATAGCTCTGGAAACACCATATATTTT. The full variable domain, its missing parts supplied by reference TRBV30 and TRBJ1-3, is SQTIHQWPATLVQPVGSPLSLECTVEGTSNPNLYWYRQAAGRGLQLLFYSVGIGQISSEVPQNLSASRPQDRQFILSSKKLLLSDSGFYLCAWRHSSGNTIYFGEGSWLTVV.